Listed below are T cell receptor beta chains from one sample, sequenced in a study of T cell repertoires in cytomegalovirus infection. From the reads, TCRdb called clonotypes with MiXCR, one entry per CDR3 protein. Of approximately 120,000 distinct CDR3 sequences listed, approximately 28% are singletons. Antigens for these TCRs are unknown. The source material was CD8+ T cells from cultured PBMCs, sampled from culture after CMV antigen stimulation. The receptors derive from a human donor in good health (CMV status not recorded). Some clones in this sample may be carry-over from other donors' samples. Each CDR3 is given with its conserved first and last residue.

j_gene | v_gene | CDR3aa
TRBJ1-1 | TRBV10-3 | CAIREQGANTEAFF
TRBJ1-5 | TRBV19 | CASSLSAGQPQHF
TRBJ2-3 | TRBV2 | CASAGSGADTQYF
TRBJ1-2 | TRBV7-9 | CASSRTGDNGYTF
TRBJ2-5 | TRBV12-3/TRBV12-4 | CASSFRLDYVRGQETQYF
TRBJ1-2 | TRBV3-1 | CASSQERTGINYGYTF
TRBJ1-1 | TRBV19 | CASSISGLNTEAFF
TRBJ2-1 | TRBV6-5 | CASSYGNEQFF
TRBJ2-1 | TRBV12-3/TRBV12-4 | CASSFFRSGGLAYEQFF
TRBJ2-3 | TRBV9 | CASSVGTSGGPDTQYF
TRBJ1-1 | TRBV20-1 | CSAREGQGDQAFF
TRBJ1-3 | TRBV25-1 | CASSVDRPGNTIYF
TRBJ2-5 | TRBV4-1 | CASSQGPSQETQYF
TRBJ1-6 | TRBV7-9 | CASSLVAGDNSPLHF
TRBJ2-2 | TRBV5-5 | CASSLGLAGPSGELFF
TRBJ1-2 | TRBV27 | CASSSHQGRMHGYTF
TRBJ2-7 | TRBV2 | CASVGGTYEQYF
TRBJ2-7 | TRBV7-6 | CASSPQGGLSYEQYF
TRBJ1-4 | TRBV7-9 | CASSLALDSAKLFF
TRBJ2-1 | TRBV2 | CASSETGRSSYNEQFF
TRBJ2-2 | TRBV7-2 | CASSVGTANTGELFF
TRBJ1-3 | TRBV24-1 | CATSDLQTAPEESGNTIYF
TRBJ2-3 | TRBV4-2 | CASSQELADSWTDTQYF
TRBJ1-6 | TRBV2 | CASSDRPVSSPLHF
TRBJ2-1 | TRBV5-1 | CASSLWTGVFNEQFF